The T cell receptor beta chain described here comes from a study of T cells in Graves' hyperthyroidism and ophthalmopathy. Many counts were recorded for this clonotype. What was amplified from RNA transcripts were TCR beta CDR3 regions. The study used the HTBI primer set for a first-round RT-PCR of the TCR CDR3. MiXCR was run by TCRdb on the multiplex PCR reads, yielding one entry per CDR3 protein. This sample has some 440,000 distinct CDR3 sequences, with 15% to 18% found just once. The CDR3 contains 15 residues. V was pared by 2 bases and J by 7 bases, with 7 bases of the junction left unmatched. Per germline, CDR1 SGHDT and CDR2 YYEEEE.

Sequencing was performed on blood. This sequence joins TRBV5-6 and TRBJ2-2, with TRBD1 identical over 8 bases. The receptor was isolated from a woman aged 18-29 years with Graves' hyperthyroidism. CDR3 residues: CASSLGQGAIGELFF. Here the CDR3 DNA reads TGTGCCAGCAGCTTAGGCCAGGGGGCTATCGGGGAGCTGTTTTTT. Filled out from reference TRBV5-6 and TRBJ2-2, the complete variable domain reads DAGVTQSPTHLIKTRGQQVTLRCSPKSGHDTVSWYQQALGQGPQFIFQYYEEEERQRGNFPDRFSGHQFPNYSSELNVNALLLGDSALYLCASSLGQGAIGELFFGEGSRLTVL.